Listed below are T cell receptor beta chains from one sample, sequenced in a study of persistence of HIV-infected CD4 T cells. These TCRs are of unknown antigen specificity. Some clones are missing from TCRdb's copy, which holds only in-frame ones; the method was immunoSEQ multiplex PCR. This sample has tens of thousands of clones, with more than 75% found just once. The specimen was CD4+ T cells sorted from PBMCs after approximately 19-hour stimulation, collected from a patient who received antiretroviral therapy. The source of these receptors is an adult woman with HIV who was CMV-seropositive. CDR3s include the opening cysteine and the closing phenylalanine or tryptophan. A D gene is named only where the DNA matches it firmly. Clone sizes are given selectively: once, few, many, or a class where the clone is expanded.

j_gene,d_gene,v_gene,abundance,CDR3nt,CDR3aa
TRBJ2-2,TRBD1,TRBV6-1,NA,TGTGCCAGCAGTGAGGGTTTCGGCAGGGGGCGATGGACCGGGGAGCTGTTTTTT,CASSEGFGRGRWTGELFF
TRBJ2-3,NA,TRBV11-3,NA,TGTGCCAGCAGCTTAGCTTCGAGCACAGATACGCAGTATTTT,CASSLASSTDTQYF
TRBJ2-7,NA,TRBV5-1,NA,TGCGCCAGCAGCCTCCAAGGGGACGGGACCTACGAGCAGTACTTC,CASSLQGDGTYEQYF
TRBJ2-1,TRBD2,TRBV10-3,few,TGTGCCATCAGTAGCCCAGCGGGGGACTACAATGAGCAGTTCTTC,CAISSPAGDYNEQFF
TRBJ1-2,NA,TRBV6-5,NA,TGTGCCAGCAGTTACTCGAGTCATGGGGTCGGCTATGGCTACACCTTC,CASSYSSHGVGYGYTF
TRBJ1-4,TRBD1,TRBV5-1,NA,TGCGCCAGCAGCTTGGTACAGGGGGACGAAAAACTGTTTTTT,CASSLVQGDEKLFF
TRBJ1-6,NA,TRBV7-2,NA,TGTGCCAGCAGCTTAGCGTACGGAAGGGATTCACCCCTCCACTTT,CASSLAYGRDSPLHF
TRBJ2-2,TRBD2,TRBV5-5,NA,TGTGCCAGCAGCGTAAGCGGGGGTTCTCGGGAGCTGTTTTTT,CASSVSGGSRELFF
TRBJ2-7,NA,TRBV5-4,NA,TGTGCCAGCAGCTTGAGTGCTTGGGGGCGTCCCGAGCAGTACTTC,CASSLSAWGRPEQYF
TRBJ2-3,NA,TRBV6-6,NA,TGTGCCAGCAGTTCTAACTCAGGGTTTAGCACAGATACGCAGTATTTT,CASSSNSGFSTDTQYF
TRBJ1-2,NA,TRBV5-5,NA,TGTGCCAGCAGCTCCCCTCAGGGTCGCGACTATGGCTACACCTTC,CASSSPQGRDYGYTF
TRBJ1-2,TRBD1,TRBV2,NA,TGTGCCAGCAGTGAAGGACAGGGGTTCTACAAGTCCTATGGCTACACCTTC,CASSEGQGFYKSYGYTF
TRBJ2-3,NA,TRBV9,NA,TGTGCCAGCAGCGTAGGTGGGGGGTTCACAGATACGCAGTATTTT,CASSVGGGFTDTQYF
TRBJ2-1,TRBD2,TRBV5-1,NA,TGCGCCAGCAGCTTGGCCACTAGCGGGGCGGGTAATGAGCAGTTCTTC,CASSLATSGAGNEQFF
TRBJ1-4,TRBD1,TRBV2,NA,TGTGCCAGCAGAGGGACAGGAAGTAATGAAAAACTGTTTTTT,CASRGTGSNEKLFF
TRBJ1-5,NA,TRBV5-4,NA,TGTGCCAGCAGCCGGAACCCAGGGCAGCCCCAGCATTTT,CASSRNPGQPQHF
TRBJ2-7,TRBD2,TRBV5-1,NA,TGCGCCAGCAGCCCGGGACGGGAGGGAGGCGAGCAGTACTTC,CASSPGREGGEQYF
TRBJ2-1,NA,TRBV5-4,NA,TGTGCCAGCAGCTTGGGGGGACGACCCTACAATGAGCAGTTCTTC,CASSLGGRPYNEQFF
TRBJ1-5,NA,TRBV6-5,NA,TGTGCCAGCAGTTACTCGGTGGGGATGGGGCAGCCCCAGCATTTT,CASSYSVGMGQPQHF
TRBJ2-1,TRBD2,TRBV5-5,NA,TGTGCCAGCAGCTTGGGATACCTAGCGGGGGGAATCTACAATGAGCAGTTCTTC,CASSLGYLAGGIYNEQFF